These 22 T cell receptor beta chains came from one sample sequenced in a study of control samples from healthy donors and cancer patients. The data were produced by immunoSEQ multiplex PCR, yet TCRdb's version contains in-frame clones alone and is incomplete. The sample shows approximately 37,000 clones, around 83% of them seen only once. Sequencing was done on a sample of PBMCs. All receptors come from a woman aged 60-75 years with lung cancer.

The CDR3 protein is CASSSRRNEKLFF. CDR3 coding DNA: TGTGCCAGTAGTTCCAGACGGAATGAAAAACTGTTTTTT. The chain links TRBV19 to TRBJ1-4, with D unresolved. The CDR3 length is 13 residues. V was cut by 5 bases and J by 5 bases, with 9 bases left in between. Germline lookup yields CDR1 LNHDA and CDR2 SQIVND (reference sequence).

The CDR3 is CASSLGTNTEAFF. The CDR3 bases are TGTGCCAGCAGCTTAGGCACGAACACTGAAGCTTTCTTT. The genes are TRBV5-4 and TRBJ1-1; D ambiguous. This CDR3 spans 13 amino acids. V lost 2 bases to trimming and J lost 1 base, with 6 bases between them. The V gene's germline CDR1 is SGHNT and CDR2 YYREEE (reference sequence).

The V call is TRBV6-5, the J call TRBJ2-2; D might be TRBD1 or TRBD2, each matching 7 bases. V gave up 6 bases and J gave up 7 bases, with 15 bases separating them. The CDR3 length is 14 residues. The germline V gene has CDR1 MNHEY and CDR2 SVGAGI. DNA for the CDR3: TGTGCCAGCAGACGGGGGGACAGTTACGGGGAGCTGTTTTTT. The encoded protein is CASRRGDSYGELFF.

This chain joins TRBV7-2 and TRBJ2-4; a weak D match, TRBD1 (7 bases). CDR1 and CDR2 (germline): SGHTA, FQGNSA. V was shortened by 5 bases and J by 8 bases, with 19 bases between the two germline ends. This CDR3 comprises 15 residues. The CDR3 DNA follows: TGTGCCAGCAGCCCAGGGGGTGCGGGACGGGACATTCAGTACTTC. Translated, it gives CASSPGGAGRDIQYF.

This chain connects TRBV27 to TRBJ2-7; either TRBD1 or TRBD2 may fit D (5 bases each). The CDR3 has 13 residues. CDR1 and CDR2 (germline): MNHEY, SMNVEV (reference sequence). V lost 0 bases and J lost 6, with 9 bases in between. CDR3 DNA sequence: TGTGCCAGCAGTTTATCGGATGGGGGCGAGCAGTACTTC. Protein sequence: CASSLSDGGEQYF.

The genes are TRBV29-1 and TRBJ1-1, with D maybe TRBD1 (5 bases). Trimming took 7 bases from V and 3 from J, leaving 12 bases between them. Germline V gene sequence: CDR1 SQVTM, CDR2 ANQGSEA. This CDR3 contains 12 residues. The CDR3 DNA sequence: TGCAGCGGCCTACAGGACTACACTGAAGCTTTCTTT. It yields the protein CSGLQDYTEAFF.

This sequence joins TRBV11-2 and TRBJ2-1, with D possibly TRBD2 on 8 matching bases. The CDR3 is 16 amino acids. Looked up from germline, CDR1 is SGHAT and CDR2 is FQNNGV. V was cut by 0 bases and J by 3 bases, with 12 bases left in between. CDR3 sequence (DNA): TGTGCCAGCAGCTTAGACGGGAGGGGGCTCTACAATGAGCAGTTCTTC. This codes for CASSLDGRGLYNEQFF.

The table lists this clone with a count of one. The CDR3 DNA follows: TGTGCCAGCAGCCTCCGGGACCCGCCCTACGAGCAGTACTTC. Its protein is CASSLRDPPYEQYF. The V call is TRBV7-9, the J call TRBJ2-7; D possibly matches TRBD1 or TRBD2 (5 bases each). V was cut by 5 bases and J by 2 bases, with 13 bases left in between. Germline assignment: CDR1 SEHNR and CDR2 FQNEAQ (reference sequence). The CDR3 contains 14 residues.

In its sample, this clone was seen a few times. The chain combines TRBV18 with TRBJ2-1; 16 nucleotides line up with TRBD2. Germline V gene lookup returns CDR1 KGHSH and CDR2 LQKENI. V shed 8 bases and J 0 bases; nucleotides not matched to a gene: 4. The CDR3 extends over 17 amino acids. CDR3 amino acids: CASAGLAGGSSYNEQFF. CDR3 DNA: TGTGCCAGCGCGGGACTAGCGGGGGGGAGCTCCTACAATGAGCAGTTCTTC.

The CDR3 DNA sequence: TGTGCCAGCAGCCGACCCGAACTAGCGATCCATGAGCAGTTCTTC. Amino acids: CASSRPELAIHEQFF. The chain couples TRBV6-5 to TRBJ2-1, with 7 bases that match TRBD2. The V segment lost 6 bases and the J segment 8 bases; nucleotides outside the gene matches: 13. This CDR3 region has 15 residues. CDR1 and CDR2 (germline): MNHEY, SVGAGI.

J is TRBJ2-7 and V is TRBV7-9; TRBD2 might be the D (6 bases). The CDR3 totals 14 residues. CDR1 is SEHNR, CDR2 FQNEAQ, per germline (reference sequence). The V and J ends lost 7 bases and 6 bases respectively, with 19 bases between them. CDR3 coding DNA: TGTGCCAGCACCCCAGTAGGCAGGCGGGGCGAGCAGTACTTC. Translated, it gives CASTPVGRRGEQYF.

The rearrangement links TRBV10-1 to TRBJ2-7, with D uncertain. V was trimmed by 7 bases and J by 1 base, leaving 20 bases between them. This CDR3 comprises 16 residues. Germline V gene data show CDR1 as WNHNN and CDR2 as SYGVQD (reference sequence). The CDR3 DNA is TGCGCCAGCATCCCCTGGGTACCCGAGATATCCTACGAGCAGTACTTC. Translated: CASIPWVPEISYEQYF.

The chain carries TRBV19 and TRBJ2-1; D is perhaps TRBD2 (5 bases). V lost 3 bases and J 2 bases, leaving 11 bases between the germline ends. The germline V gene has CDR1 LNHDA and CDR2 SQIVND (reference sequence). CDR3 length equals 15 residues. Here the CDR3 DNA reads TGTGCCAGTAGTATCGGCGGGTCGCCCTACAATGAGCAGTTCTTC. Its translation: CASSIGGSPYNEQFF.

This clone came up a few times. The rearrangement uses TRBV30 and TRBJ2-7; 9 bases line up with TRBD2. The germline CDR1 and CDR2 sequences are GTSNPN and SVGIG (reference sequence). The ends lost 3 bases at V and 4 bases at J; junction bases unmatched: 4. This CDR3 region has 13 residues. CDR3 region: CAWSRREGYEQYF. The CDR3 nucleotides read TGTGCCTGGAGCCGGCGGGAGGGTTACGAGCAGTACTTC. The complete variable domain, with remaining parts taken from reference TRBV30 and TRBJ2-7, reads SQTIHQWPATLVQPVGSPLSLECTVEGTSNPNLYWYRQAAGRGLQLLFYSVGIGQISSEVPQNLSASRPQDRQFILSSKKLLLSDSGFYLCAWSRREGYEQYFGPGTRLTVT.

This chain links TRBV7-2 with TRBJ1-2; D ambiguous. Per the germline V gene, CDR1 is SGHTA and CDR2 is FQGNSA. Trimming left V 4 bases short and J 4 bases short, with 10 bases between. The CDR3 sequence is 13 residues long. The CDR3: CASSSDPAYGYTF. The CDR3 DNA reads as TGTGCCAGCAGCTCGGACCCAGCCTATGGCTACACCTTC.

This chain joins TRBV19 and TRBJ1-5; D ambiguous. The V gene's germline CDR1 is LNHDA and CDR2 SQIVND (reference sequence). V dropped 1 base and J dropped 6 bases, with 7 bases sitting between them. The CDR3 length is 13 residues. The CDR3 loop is CASSIVGLQPQHF. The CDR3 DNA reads TGTGCCAGTAGTATAGTAGGGCTTCAGCCCCAGCATTTT.

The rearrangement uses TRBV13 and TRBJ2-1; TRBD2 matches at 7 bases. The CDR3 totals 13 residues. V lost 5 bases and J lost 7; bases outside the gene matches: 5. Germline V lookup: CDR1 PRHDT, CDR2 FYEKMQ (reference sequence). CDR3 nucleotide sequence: TGTGCCAGCAGCCCCGACGGGAGGAATGAGCAGTTCTTC. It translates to CASSPDGRNEQFF.

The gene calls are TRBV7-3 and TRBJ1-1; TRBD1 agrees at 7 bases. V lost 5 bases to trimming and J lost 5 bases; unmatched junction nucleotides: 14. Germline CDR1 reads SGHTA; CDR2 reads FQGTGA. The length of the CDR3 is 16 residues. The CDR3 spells CASSRGDSRTGTEAFF. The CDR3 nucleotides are TGTGCCAGCAGCCGAGGGGACAGCCGAACAGGGACTGAAGCTTTCTTT.

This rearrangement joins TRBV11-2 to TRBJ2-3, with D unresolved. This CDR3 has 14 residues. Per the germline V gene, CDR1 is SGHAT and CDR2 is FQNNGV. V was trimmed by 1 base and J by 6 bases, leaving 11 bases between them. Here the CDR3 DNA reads TGTGCCAGCAGCTTAGGAGGCTGGTTCGATACGCAGTATTTT. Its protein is CASSLGGWFDTQYF.

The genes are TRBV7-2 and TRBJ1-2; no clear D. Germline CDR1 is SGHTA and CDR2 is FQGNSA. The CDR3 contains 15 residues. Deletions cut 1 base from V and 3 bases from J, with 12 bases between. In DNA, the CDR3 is TGTGCCAGCAGCTTAGAAGGCGTCAGTCACTATGGCTACACCTTC. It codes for CASSLEGVSHYGYTF.

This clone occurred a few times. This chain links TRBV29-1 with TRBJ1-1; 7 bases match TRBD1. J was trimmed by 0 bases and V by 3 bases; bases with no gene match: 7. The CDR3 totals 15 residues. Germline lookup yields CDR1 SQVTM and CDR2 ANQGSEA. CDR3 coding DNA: TGCAGCGTTGATGGGACAGAGCTCATGAACACTGAAGCTTTCTTT. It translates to CSVDGTELMNTEAFF. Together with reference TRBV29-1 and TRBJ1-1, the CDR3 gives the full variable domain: SAVISQKPSRDICQRGTSLTIQCQVDSQVTMMFWYRQQPGQSLTLIATANQGSEATYESGFVIDKFPISRPNLTFSTLTVSNMSPEDSSIYLCSVDGTELMNTEAFFGQGTRLTVV.

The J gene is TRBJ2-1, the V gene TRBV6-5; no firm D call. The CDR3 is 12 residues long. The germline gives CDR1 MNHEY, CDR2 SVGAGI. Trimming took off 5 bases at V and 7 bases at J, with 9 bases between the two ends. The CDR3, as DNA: TGTGCCAGCAGTCCGGTCGGGAATGAGCAGTTCTTC. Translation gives CASSPVGNEQFF.